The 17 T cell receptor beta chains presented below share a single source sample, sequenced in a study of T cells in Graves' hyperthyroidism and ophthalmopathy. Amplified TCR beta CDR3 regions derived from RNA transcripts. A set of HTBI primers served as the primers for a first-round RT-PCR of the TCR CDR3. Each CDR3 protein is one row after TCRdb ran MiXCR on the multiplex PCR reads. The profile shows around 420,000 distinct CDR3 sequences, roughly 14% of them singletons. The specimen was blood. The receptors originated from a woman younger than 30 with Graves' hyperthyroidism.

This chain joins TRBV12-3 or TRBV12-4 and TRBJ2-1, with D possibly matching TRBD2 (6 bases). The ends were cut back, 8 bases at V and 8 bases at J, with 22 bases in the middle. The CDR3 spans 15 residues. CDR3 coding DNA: TGTGCCAGCCTCGTGCTGGCTCCGGAGGGGTATGAGCAGTTCTTC. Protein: CASLVLAPEGYEQFF.

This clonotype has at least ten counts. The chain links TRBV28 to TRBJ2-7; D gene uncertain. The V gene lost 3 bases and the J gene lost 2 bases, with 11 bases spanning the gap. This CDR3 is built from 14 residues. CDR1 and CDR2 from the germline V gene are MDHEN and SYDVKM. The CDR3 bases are TGTGCCAGCAGTTTTATAGGGAATCCCTACGAGCAGTACTTC. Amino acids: CASSFIGNPYEQYF.

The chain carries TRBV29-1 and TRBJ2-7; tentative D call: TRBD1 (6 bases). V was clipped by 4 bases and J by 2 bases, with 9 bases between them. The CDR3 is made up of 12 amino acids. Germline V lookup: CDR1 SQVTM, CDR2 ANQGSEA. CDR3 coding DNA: TGCAGCGTTGGGACAGAAACCTACGAGCAGTACTTC. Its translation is CSVGTETYEQYF.

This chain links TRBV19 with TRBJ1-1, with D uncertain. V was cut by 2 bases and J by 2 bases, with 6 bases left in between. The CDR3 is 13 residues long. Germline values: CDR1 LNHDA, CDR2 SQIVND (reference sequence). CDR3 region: CASSISPNTEAFF. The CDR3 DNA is TGTGCCAGTAGTATAAGTCCCAACACTGAAGCTTTCTTT.

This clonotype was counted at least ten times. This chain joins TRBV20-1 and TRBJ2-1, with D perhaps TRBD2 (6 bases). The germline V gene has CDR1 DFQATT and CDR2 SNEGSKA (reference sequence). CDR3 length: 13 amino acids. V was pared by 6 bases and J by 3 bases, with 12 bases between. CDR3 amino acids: CSAGGGFYNEQFF. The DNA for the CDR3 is TGCAGTGCAGGTGGGGGGTTCTACAATGAGCAGTTCTTC.

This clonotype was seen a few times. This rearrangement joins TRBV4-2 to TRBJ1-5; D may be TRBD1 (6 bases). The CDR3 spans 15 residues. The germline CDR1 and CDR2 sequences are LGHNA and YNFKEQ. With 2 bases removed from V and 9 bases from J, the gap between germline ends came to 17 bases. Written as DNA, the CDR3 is TGTGCCAGCAGCCAAAGGGTGGGGGCCGTATTGCCCCAGCATTTT. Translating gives CASSQRVGAVLPQHF.

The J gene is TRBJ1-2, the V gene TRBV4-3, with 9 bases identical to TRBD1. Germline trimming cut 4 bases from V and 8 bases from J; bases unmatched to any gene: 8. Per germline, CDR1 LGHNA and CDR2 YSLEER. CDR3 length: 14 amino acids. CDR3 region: CASSPGTGLEGYTF. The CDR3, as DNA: TGCGCCAGCAGCCCAGGGACAGGGCTAGAGGGCTACACCTTC.

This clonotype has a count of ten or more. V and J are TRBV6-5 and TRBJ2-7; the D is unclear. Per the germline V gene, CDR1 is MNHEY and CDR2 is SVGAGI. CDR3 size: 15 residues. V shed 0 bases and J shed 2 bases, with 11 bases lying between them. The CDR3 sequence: CASSYSFIGTYEQYF. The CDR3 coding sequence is TGTGCCAGCAGTTACTCGTTTATAGGTACCTACGAGCAGTACTTC.

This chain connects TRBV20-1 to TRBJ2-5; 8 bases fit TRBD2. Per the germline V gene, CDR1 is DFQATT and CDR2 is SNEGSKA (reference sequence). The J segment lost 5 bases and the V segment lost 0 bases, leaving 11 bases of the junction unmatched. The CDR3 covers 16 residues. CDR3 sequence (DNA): TGCAGTGCTAGAGAGCCTCGGGGGGGGCCATGGGAGACCCAGTACTTC. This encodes CSAREPRGGPWETQYF.

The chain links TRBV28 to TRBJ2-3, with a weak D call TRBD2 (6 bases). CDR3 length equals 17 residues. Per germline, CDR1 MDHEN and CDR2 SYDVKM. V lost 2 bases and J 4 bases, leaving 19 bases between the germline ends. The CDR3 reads CASSLGAGKSGADTQYF. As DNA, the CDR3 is TGTGCCAGCAGTTTAGGGGCGGGGAAATCGGGCGCAGATACGCAGTATTTT. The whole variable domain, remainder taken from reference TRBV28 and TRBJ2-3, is DVKVTQSSRYLVKRTGEKVFLECVQDMDHENMFWYRQDPGLGLRLIYFSYDVKMKEKGDIPEGYSVSREKKERFSLILESASTNQTSMYLCASSLGAGKSGADTQYFGPGTRLTVL.

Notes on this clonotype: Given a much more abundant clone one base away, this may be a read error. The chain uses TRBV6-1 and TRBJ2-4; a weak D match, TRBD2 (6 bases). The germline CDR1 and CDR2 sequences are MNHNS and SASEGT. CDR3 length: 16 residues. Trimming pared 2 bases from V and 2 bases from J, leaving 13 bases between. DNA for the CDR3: TGTGCCAGCAGTGAACATGTGGCGGGATCCAAAAACATTCAGTACTTC. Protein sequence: CASSEHVAGSKNIQYF.

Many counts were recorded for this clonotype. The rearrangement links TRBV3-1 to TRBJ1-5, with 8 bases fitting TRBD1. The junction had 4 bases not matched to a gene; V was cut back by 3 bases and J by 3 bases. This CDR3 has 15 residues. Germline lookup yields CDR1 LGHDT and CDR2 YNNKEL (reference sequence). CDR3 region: CASSQTGASNQPQHF. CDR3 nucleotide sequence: TGTGCCAGCAGCCAGACAGGGGCCTCCAATCAGCCCCAGCATTTT.

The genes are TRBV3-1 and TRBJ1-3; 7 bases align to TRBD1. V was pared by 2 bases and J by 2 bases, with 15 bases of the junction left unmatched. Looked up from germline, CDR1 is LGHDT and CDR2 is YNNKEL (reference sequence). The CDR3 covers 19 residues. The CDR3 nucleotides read TGTGCCAGCAGCCAATCCCCCCCGGGACAGACATGGGCTGGAAACACCATATATTTT. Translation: CASSQSPPGQTWAGNTIYF.

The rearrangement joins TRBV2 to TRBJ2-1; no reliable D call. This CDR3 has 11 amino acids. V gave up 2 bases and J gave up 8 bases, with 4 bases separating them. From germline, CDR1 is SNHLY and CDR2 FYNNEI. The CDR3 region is CASSERHEQFF. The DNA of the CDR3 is TGTGCCAGCAGTGAACGGCATGAGCAGTTCTTC. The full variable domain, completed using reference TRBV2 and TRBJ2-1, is EPEVTQTPSHQVTQMGQEVILRCVPISNHLYFYWYRQILGQKVEFLVSFYNNEISEKSEIFDDQFSVERPDGSNFTLKIRSTKLEDSAMYFCASSERHEQFFGPGTRLTVL.

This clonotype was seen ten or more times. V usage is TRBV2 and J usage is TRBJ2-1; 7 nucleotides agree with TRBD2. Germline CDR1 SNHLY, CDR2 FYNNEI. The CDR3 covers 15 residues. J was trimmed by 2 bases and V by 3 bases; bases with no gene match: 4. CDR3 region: CASSDRGRAYNEQFF. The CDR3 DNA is TGTGCCAGCAGTGATAGAGGGAGGGCCTACAATGAGCAGTTCTTC.

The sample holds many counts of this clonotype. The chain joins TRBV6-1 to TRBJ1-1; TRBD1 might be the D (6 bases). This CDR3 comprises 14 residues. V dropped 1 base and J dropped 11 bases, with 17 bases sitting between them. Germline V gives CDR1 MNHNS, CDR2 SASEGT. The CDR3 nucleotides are TGTGCCAGCAGTGAAGGGGGGCGACAGGAGAAGGCTTTCTTT. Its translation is CASSEGGRQEKAFF.

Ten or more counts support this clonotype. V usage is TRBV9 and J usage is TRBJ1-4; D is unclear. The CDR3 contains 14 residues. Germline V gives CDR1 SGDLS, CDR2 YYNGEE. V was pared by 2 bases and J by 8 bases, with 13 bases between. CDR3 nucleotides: TGTGCCAGCAGCGTGACGGCGATAGAGGAAAAACTGTTTTTT. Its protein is CASSVTAIEEKLFF.